A selection of T cell receptor beta chains follows, all from one sample in a study of STAT3 mutations in large granular lymphocyte leukemia. The table came from immunoSEQ multiplex PCR; TCRdb's copy has only in-frame clones and leaves some out. The sample has about 6,000 clones, about 32% seen once; the top ten hold 17%. The sample was peripheral blood mononuclear cells. The source of these receptors is a woman aged 40 to 49 with T-cell large granular lymphocyte leukemia. Some clones in this sample may be carry-over from other donors' samples. Both conserved end residues are part of each CDR3. Fields, in order: clone size, V gene, J gene, D gene, CDR3 DNA, CDR3 protein. The D gene is left open where the match is weak. Some rows mark clone size as missing; the rest say once, few, many or name a class of expanded clone.

clone_size: few
v_call: TRBV19
j_call: TRBJ1-3
d_call: .
cdr3_nt: TGTGCCAGTAGTAACCCAACAGGGTCTGGAAACACCATATATTTT
cdr3_aa: CASSNPTGSGNTIYF

clone_size: few
v_call: TRBV30
j_call: TRBJ1-3
d_call: .
cdr3_nt: TGTGCCTCTACACAGGGTCCCTCTGGAAACACCATATATTTT
cdr3_aa: CASTQGPSGNTIYF

clone_size: few
v_call: TRBV2
j_call: TRBJ2-7
d_call: .
cdr3_nt: TGTGCCAGCAGTGAGCCCCGACGGTCGGGAGAGGACGAGCAGTACTTC
cdr3_aa: CASSEPRRSGEDEQYF

clone_size: .
v_call: TRBV2
j_call: TRBJ2-1
d_call: TRBD1
cdr3_nt: TGTGCCAGCAGTCCATCACAGGGGCCGTTCTACAATGAGCAGTTCTTC
cdr3_aa: CASSPSQGPFYNEQFF

clone_size: .
v_call: TRBV6-5
j_call: TRBJ2-7
d_call: .
cdr3_nt: TGTGCCAGCAGTTACTCGGATGCGGGGGAGCAGTACTTC
cdr3_aa: CASSYSDAGEQYF

clone_size: .
v_call: TRBV11-2
j_call: TRBJ2-7
d_call: .
cdr3_nt: TGTGCCAGCACCTCCTATTCTGGCAGGGCCTACGAGCAGTACTTC
cdr3_aa: CASTSYSGRAYEQYF

clone_size: .
v_call: TRBV27
j_call: TRBJ1-2
d_call: TRBD1
cdr3_nt: TGTGCCAGCAGTTACGGACAGGGACTTTATGGCTACACCTTC
cdr3_aa: CASSYGQGLYGYTF

clone_size: .
v_call: TRBV27
j_call: TRBJ2-7
d_call: TRBD1
cdr3_nt: TGTGCCAGCAGCTACGGACAGGGCCTCTACGAGCAGTACTTC
cdr3_aa: CASSYGQGLYEQYF

clone_size: few
v_call: TRBV15
j_call: TRBJ2-5
d_call: .
cdr3_nt: TGTGCCACCAGCAGGGGGCCGACCGAAGAGACCCAGTACTTC
cdr3_aa: CATSRGPTEETQYF

clone_size: .
v_call: TRBV25-1
j_call: TRBJ1-1
d_call: .
cdr3_nt: TGTGCCAGCAGTGAATACGGGAACACTGAAGCTTTCTTT
cdr3_aa: CASSEYGNTEAFF

clone_size: .
v_call: TRBV11-2
j_call: TRBJ1-3
d_call: .
cdr3_nt: TGTGCCAGCACCCAGGCGGGGGAAAACACCATATATTTT
cdr3_aa: CASTQAGENTIYF

clone_size: .
v_call: TRBV15
j_call: TRBJ2-7
d_call: .
cdr3_nt: TGTGCCACCAGCCGGGGGCGCTCCTACGAGCAGTACTTC
cdr3_aa: CATSRGRSYEQYF

clone_size: few
v_call: TRBV30
j_call: TRBJ1-2
d_call: .
cdr3_nt: TGTGCCTGGGGTCCGTACTCAATGATCTATGGCTACACCTTC
cdr3_aa: CAWGPYSMIYGYTF

clone_size: few
v_call: TRBV7-8
j_call: TRBJ2-3
d_call: TRBD1
cdr3_nt: TGTGCCAGCAGCTTACGACAGGGGGAAACAGATACGCAGTATTTT
cdr3_aa: CASSLRQGETDTQYF

clone_size: few
v_call: TRBV7-9
j_call: TRBJ2-7
d_call: .
cdr3_nt: TGTGCCAGCAGCTTAGGCGGGAACTACGAGCAGTACTTC
cdr3_aa: CASSLGGNYEQYF

clone_size: .
v_call: TRBV7-6
j_call: TRBJ1-1
d_call: .
cdr3_nt: TGTGCCAGCAGTAGGTCGGGGGGCGGCACTGAAGCTTTCTTT
cdr3_aa: CASSRSGGGTEAFF

clone_size: .
v_call: TRBV7-9
j_call: TRBJ1-1
d_call: .
cdr3_nt: TGTGCCAGCAGCGTCGGGTCGGCGGACGGCACTGAAGCTTTCTTT
cdr3_aa: CASSVGSADGTEAFF

clone_size: .
v_call: TRBV5-5
j_call: TRBJ1-1
d_call: .
cdr3_nt: TGTGCCAGCAGCTTTACTGCAAAGGCTGAAGCTTTCTTT
cdr3_aa: CASSFTAKAEAFF

clone_size: .
v_call: TRBV13
j_call: TRBJ2-5
d_call: TRBD1
cdr3_nt: TGTGCCAGCAGCTTAAGACAGGGGGCCGGAGTGACCCAGTACTTC
cdr3_aa: CASSLRQGAGVTQYF

clone_size: .
v_call: TRBV7-3
j_call: TRBJ1-1
d_call: .
cdr3_nt: TGTGCCAGCAGCCCCCGAGGGGCGGGCACTGAAGCTTTCTTT
cdr3_aa: CASSPRGAGTEAFF

clone_size: .
v_call: TRBV5-1
j_call: TRBJ1-2
d_call: .
cdr3_nt: TGCGCCAGCAGCGCGGGGGCAGGGGCTCGGTATGGCTACACCTTC
cdr3_aa: CASSAGAGARYGYTF

clone_size: few
v_call: TRBV5-4
j_call: TRBJ1-1
d_call: .
cdr3_nt: TGTGCCAGCAGCTTGTCGGGGGGCGATACTGAAGCTTTCTTT
cdr3_aa: CASSLSGGDTEAFF

clone_size: .
v_call: TRBV5-5
j_call: TRBJ1-2
d_call: TRBD1
cdr3_nt: TGTGCCAGCAGCTTGACCGGCGGACAGGCCTATGGCTACACCTTC
cdr3_aa: CASSLTGGQAYGYTF

clone_size: few
v_call: TRBV18
j_call: TRBJ1-4
d_call: .
cdr3_nt: TGTGCCAGCTCACCACCAAGCAGGGGTGGCGAAAAACTGTTTTTT
cdr3_aa: CASSPPSRGGEKLFF

clone_size: few
v_call: TRBV9
j_call: TRBJ1-4
d_call: .
cdr3_nt: TGTGCCAGCAGCGCGGGGCAATTGGGTGAAAAACTGTTTTTT
cdr3_aa: CASSAGQLGEKLFF

clone_size: medium-sized
v_call: TRBV27
j_call: TRBJ1-2
d_call: .
cdr3_nt: TGTGCCAGCATGGGGGGGGCGAGCTATGGCTACACCTTC
cdr3_aa: CASMGGASYGYTF

clone_size: .
v_call: TRBV7-2
j_call: TRBJ1-1
d_call: .
cdr3_nt: TGTGCCAGCAGCCGGGGACTTTTGAACACTGAAGCTTTCTTT
cdr3_aa: CASSRGLLNTEAFF

clone_size: .
v_call: TRBV7-6
j_call: TRBJ1-5
d_call: .
cdr3_nt: TGTGCCAGCAGCTTACGCGCAAGGCTCGGCTTAAATCAGCCCCAGCATTTT
cdr3_aa: CASSLRARLGLNQPQHF

clone_size: .
v_call: TRBV28
j_call: TRBJ1-2
d_call: .
cdr3_nt: TGTGCCAGCAGCCAGGGACCGTATGGCTACACCTTC
cdr3_aa: CASSQGPYGYTF

clone_size: .
v_call: TRBV6-5
j_call: TRBJ1-5
d_call: TRBD1
cdr3_nt: TGTGCCAGCCGTCCGGGACAGTTCCAGCCCCAGCATTTT
cdr3_aa: CASRPGQFQPQHF

clone_size: .
v_call: TRBV7-2
j_call: TRBJ2-1
d_call: .
cdr3_nt: TGTGCCAGCAGAAGTGGCTGGAGCTACAATGAGCAGTTCTTC
cdr3_aa: CASRSGWSYNEQFF

clone_size: .
v_call: TRBV10-3
j_call: TRBJ1-2
d_call: TRBD1
cdr3_nt: TGTGCCATCAGCACTACAGGGGGAGGCAGTGGCTACACCTTC
cdr3_aa: CAISTTGGGSGYTF

clone_size: .
v_call: TRBV18
j_call: TRBJ1-1
d_call: .
cdr3_nt: TGTGCCAGCTCATCGACAGGACAGAACACTGAAGCTTTCTTT
cdr3_aa: CASSSTGQNTEAFF

clone_size: .
v_call: TRBV9
j_call: TRBJ1-1
d_call: .
cdr3_nt: TGTGCCAGCAGCGGGGGGAGGAACACTGAAGCTTTCTTT
cdr3_aa: CASSGGRNTEAFF

clone_size: .
v_call: TRBV6-5
j_call: TRBJ1-5
d_call: .
cdr3_nt: TGTGCCAGCTCTCCGGGGGGGAATCAGCCCCAGCATTTT
cdr3_aa: CASSPGGNQPQHF

clone_size: .
v_call: TRBV2
j_call: TRBJ1-2
d_call: .
cdr3_nt: TGTGCCAGCCAGGCCCACGGGGCATACACCTTC
cdr3_aa: CASQAHGAYTF

clone_size: few
v_call: TRBV5-4
j_call: TRBJ1-2
d_call: TRBD1
cdr3_nt: TGTGCCAGCAGCTCGTCCCGGGACAGCTACCTGCGTGGCTACACCTTC
cdr3_aa: CASSSSRDSYLRGYTF

clone_size: .
v_call: TRBV19
j_call: TRBJ2-7
d_call: .
cdr3_nt: TGTGCCAGTAGTTCTCCATTCGACGGCCCCGGGCAGTACTTC
cdr3_aa: CASSSPFDGPGQYF

clone_size: .
v_call: TRBV5-6
j_call: TRBJ2-5
d_call: .
cdr3_nt: TGTGCCAGCAAGGGAGCGGGTCAGGAGACCCAGTACTTC
cdr3_aa: CASKGAGQETQYF

clone_size: few
v_call: TRBV7-9
j_call: TRBJ1-3
d_call: .
cdr3_nt: TGTGCCAGCAGCGTAAAGGGAGTCTCTGGAAACACCATATATTTT
cdr3_aa: CASSVKGVSGNTIYF